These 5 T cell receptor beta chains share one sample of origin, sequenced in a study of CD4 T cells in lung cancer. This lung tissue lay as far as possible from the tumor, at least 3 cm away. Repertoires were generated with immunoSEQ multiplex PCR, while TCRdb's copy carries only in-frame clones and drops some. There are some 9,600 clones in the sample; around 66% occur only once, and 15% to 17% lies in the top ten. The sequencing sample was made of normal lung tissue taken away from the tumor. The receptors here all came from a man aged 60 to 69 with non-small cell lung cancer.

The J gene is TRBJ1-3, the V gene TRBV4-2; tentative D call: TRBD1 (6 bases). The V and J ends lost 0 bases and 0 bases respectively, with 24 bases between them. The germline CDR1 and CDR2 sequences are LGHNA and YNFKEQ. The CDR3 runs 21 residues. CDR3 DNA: TGTGCCAGCAGCCAAGAAGGATTAGGGAGGGGGAGACTGAGCTCTGGAAACACCATATATTTT. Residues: CASSQEGLGRGRLSSGNTIYF.

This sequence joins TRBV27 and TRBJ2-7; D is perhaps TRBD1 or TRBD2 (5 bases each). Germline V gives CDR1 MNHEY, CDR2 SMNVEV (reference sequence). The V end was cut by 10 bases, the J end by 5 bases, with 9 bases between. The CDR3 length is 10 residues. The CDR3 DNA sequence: TGTGCCACCCAGGGACACGAGCAGTACGTC. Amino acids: CATQGHEQYV.

The CDR3 nucleotides read TGTGCCAGCAGTACGACGGGGACCGGGAGGCAGCCCCAGCATTTT. Residues: CASSTTGTGRQPQHF. The J gene is TRBJ1-5, the V gene TRBV6-5; possibly TRBD1 for D (5 bases). Between the trimmed V and J ends, which lost 5 bases and 7 bases, there was a span of 18 bases. This CDR3 has 15 residues. Germline assignment: CDR1 MNHEY and CDR2 SVGAGI.

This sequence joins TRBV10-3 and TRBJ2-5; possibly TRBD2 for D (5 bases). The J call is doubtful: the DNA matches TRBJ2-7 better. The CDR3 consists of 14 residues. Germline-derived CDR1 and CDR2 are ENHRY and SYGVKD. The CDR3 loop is CAISERTREHEQYF. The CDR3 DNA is TGTGCCATCAGTGAGAGGACTCGGGAACACGAGCAGTACTTC.

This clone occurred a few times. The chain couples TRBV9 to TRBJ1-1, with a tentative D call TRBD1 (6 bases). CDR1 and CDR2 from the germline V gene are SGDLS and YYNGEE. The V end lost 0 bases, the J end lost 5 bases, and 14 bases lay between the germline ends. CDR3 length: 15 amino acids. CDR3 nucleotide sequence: TGTGCCAGCAGCGTAGGTATAGGGGGGGGAACTGAAGCTTTCTTT. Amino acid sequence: CASSVGIGGGTEAFF.